Shown below are 11 T cell receptor beta chains from a single sample sequenced in a study of shared clonotypes between healthy human individuals. Method: immunoSEQ multiplex PCR; TCRdb's copy keeps in-frame clones and lacks some. The sample lists 98,000 or so clones, over 65% occurring once. The source material was memory CD8+ T cells sorted from blood. The subset here: CD45RO+ cells pooled with CCR7-negative TemRA cells. These receptors all stem from a young woman in good health.

Regarding this clone: A single base is all that separates this from a far larger clone, so a read error is likely. V gene TRBV21-1 combines with J gene TRBJ2-6; the listed D gene, TRBD2, was not tested against the DNA. TRBV21-1 is flagged as a pseudogene. CDR3 length: 18 residues. CDR3 nucleotides: TGTGCCAGCAGCCAAAACAGTCACGGGGAATCTGGGGCCAACGTCCTGACTTTC. Protein sequence: CASSQNSHGESGANVLTF.

The CDR3 reads CASSLYRRLRGAAEVTQYF. CDR3 nucleotides: TGTGCCAGCAGTTTATACCGACGGTTAAGGGGCGCCGCCGAAGTAACGCAGTATTTT. V is TRBV27 and J is TRBJ2-3, with a weak D call TRBD1 (5 bases). The CDR3 spans 19 residues. Per germline, CDR1 MNHEY and CDR2 SMNVEV (reference sequence). The germline V and J ends were trimmed by 1 base and 9 bases, with 29 bases remaining between them.

The chain carries TRBV7-8 and TRBJ2-3; 7 bases align to TRBD1. J lost 4 bases, V lost 1 base, and 5 bases had no gene match. The CDR3 extends over 15 amino acids. Germline CDR1 and CDR2: SGHVS and FQNEAQ. The CDR3 here is CASSLGVGGSDTQYF. The CDR3 region has the DNA TGTGCCAGCAGCTTAGGAGTAGGGGGCTCAGATACGCAGTATTTT.

This chain connects TRBV10-2 to TRBJ2-7; possibly TRBD1 or TRBD2 for D (6 bases each). CDR3 length: 18 amino acids. Per the germline V gene, CDR1 is WSHSY and CDR2 is SAAADI. V shed 0 bases and J shed 5 bases, with 23 bases lying between them. The CDR3 sequence is CASSESHKWWRGHHEQYF. The CDR3 nucleotides read TGCGCCAGCAGTGAGTCGCATAAGTGGTGGCGGGGACACCACGAGCAGTACTTC.

Worth noting for this clone: An end of the junction does not agree with germline; a read error may underlie this. V gene TRBV29-1 combines with J gene TRBJ2-5; TRBD2 might be the D (5 bases). The tail of the sequence fits TRBJ2-7 better, so the J call may be wrong. Germline V lookup: CDR1 SQVTM, CDR2 ANQGSEA. This CDR3 has 13 amino acids. This chain's CDR3 is CSVGERNSYEQYF. In nucleotides, the CDR3 is TGCAGTGTTGGGGAGCGGAACTCCTACGAGCAGTACTTC.

In DNA form, the CDR3 reads TGTGCCAGCACACTAAGCGGTAACCAAGAGACCCAGTACTTC. Translating gives CASTLSGNQETQYF. The chain couples TRBV7-9 to TRBJ2-5, with D possibly matching TRBD2 (5 bases). There are 14 residues in the CDR3. The V gene lost 7 bases and the J gene lost 0 bases, with 12 bases spanning the gap. Germline-derived CDR1 and CDR2 are SEHNR and FQNEAQ (reference sequence). Based on the CDR3 plus reference TRBV7-9 and TRBJ2-5, the full variable domain is DTGVSQNPRHKITKRGQNVTFRCDPISEHNRLYWYRQTLGQGPEFLTYFQNEAQLEKSRLLSDRFSAERPKGSFSTLEIQRTEQGDSAMYLCASTLSGNQETQYFGPGTRLLVL.

This rearrangement joins TRBV2 to TRBJ2-7; 7 positions match TRBD1. Trimming cost V 8 bases and J 1 base; bases outside gene matches: 26. The CDR3 runs to 20 residues. The V gene's germline CDR1 is SNHLY and CDR2 FYNNEI. CDR3 loop: CASAFRKGTEHPSTSYEQYF. The DNA of the CDR3 is TGTGCCAGCGCCTTCCGGAAGGGGACAGAGCACCCATCGACATCCTACGAGCAGTACTTC. Based on the CDR3 plus reference TRBV2 and TRBJ2-7, the full variable domain is EPEVTQTPSHQVTQMGQEVILRCVPISNHLYFYWYRQILGQKVEFLVSFYNNEISEKSEIFDDQFSVERPDGSNFTLKIRSTKLEDSAMYFCASAFRKGTEHPSTSYEQYFGPGTRLTVT.

This clone was seen more than once but under ten times. The chain combines TRBV6-1 with TRBJ2-3, with 9 positions matching TRBD2. V lost 4 bases to trimming and J lost 2 bases; unmatched junction nucleotides: 13. The CDR3 consists of 18 residues. Per germline, CDR1 MNHNS and CDR2 SASEGT. CDR3 nucleotides: TGTGCCAGCAGTGTTCCCGAATTTTCTAGCGGGGCCACAGATACGCAGTATTTT. Its protein product is CASSVPEFSSGATDTQYF.

The table lists this clone with many counts. The CDR3 spells CASSEGLAYEQYF. The CDR3 DNA sequence: TGTGCCAGCAGTGAAGGACTAGCTTACGAGCAGTACTTC. This chain uses TRBV2 with TRBJ2-7, with 7 bases fitting TRBD2. This CDR3 comprises 13 residues. V was pared by 1 base and J by 4 bases, with 1 base of the junction left unmatched. The germline V gene encodes CDR1 SNHLY and CDR2 FYNNEI.

The chain links TRBV28 to TRBJ2-7; the match to TRBD1 covers 9 bases. The CDR3 is made up of 14 amino acids. In germline, CDR1 is MDHEN, CDR2 SYDVKM. Trimming at V came to 5 bases and at J to 4 bases, leaving 6 bases not matched to a gene. CDR3 bases: TGTGCCAGCAGTCCTAGGACAGGGGTGTACGAGCAGTACTTC. This codes for CASSPRTGVYEQYF. The whole variable domain, remainder taken from reference TRBV28 and TRBJ2-7, is DVKVTQSSRYLVKRTGEKVFLECVQDMDHENMFWYRQDPGLGLRLIYFSYDVKMKEKGDIPEGYSVSREKKERFSLILESASTNQTSMYLCASSPRTGVYEQYFGPGTRLTVT.

This clone was counted a few times. The rearrangement joins TRBV5-6 to TRBJ2-6; D could derive from TRBD1 or TRBD2 (5 bases each). Germline CDR1 and CDR2: SGHDT and YYEEEE. V was clipped by 3 bases and J by 13 bases, with 11 bases between them. This CDR3 contains 12 residues. CDR3 DNA: TGTGCCAGCAGCTGGGGGACCCATGTCCTGACTTTC. It specifies CASSWGTHVLTF.